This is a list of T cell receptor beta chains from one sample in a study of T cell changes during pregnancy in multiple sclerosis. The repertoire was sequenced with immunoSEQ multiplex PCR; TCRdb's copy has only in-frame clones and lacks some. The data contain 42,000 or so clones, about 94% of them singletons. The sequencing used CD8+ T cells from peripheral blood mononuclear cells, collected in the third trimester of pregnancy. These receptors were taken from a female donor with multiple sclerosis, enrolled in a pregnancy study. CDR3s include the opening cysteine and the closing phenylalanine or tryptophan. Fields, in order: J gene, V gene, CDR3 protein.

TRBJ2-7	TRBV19	CASSITGGGLYEQYF
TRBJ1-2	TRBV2	CASSDIPGQGGGYTF
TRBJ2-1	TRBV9	CASSVRSSMASEYNEQFF
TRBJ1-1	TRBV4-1	CASSQGPLSTEAFF
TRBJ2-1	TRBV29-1	CSVARQGMGNEQFF
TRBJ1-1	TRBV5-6	CASSLQGFEAFF
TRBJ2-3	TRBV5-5	CASSLVAGGSTDTQYF
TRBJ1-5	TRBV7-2	CASSLDPRERASNQPQHF
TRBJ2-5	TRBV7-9	CASSSPKGGPTPETQYF
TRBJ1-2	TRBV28	CASTHPGRGRRNGYTF
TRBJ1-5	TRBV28	CASSSTRYQHQPQHF
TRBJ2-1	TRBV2	CASAGLASRNEQFF
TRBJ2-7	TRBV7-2	CASSPRGGRRYEQYF
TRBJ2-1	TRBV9	CASSVGGWGEQFF
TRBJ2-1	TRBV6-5	CASSSLDGNEQFF
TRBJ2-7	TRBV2	CASRPPSGPDF